The present TCR beta chain was sequenced within a study of post-analysis software for immune sequencing data. Unique molecular identifiers were present in the TCR beta cDNA libraries. TCRdb re-called the PCR reads through MiXCR, storing one row per CDR3 protein. The sample lists hundreds of thousands of distinct CDR3 sequences, just under 30% seen once, with roughly 0.54% in the top ten. The CDR3 runs to 16 residues. V was pared by 5 bases and J by 2 bases, with 4 bases of the junction left unmatched. Germline V gives CDR1 SEHNR, CDR2 FQNEAQ (reference sequence). General observations from the study: With TRBV5-6, TRBV5-1 and TRBV20-1 included, about five TRBV segments were more frequent in patients than in controls.

With regard to this clonotype: The target antigen is unknown.

Sequenced material: blood. The sequence came from a girl aged 10 to 17 with multiple sclerosis. This rearrangement joins TRBV7-9 to TRBJ2-2; 11 positions agree with TRBD2. The CDR3 nucleotides are TGTGCCAGCAGCGAACTAGCGGGGGCTAACACCGGGGAGCTGTTTTTT. It translates to CASSELAGANTGELFF.